Below are 25 T cell receptor beta chains sequenced from a single sample in a study of response to subunit inactivated influenza vaccine. MiXCR, applied by TCRdb to the RT-PCR reads, yields one record per CDR3 protein. The repertoire holds around 750,000 distinct CDR3 sequences, with around 20% as singletons. This specimen consisted of PBMCs from blood, obtained 5 to 6 days after vaccination. These receptors were collected from a man in his fifties who received an inactivated influenza vaccine.

A few counts support this clonotype. The chain joins TRBV27 to TRBJ2-3; 12 nucleotides match TRBD1. The V segment lost 6 bases and the J segment 5 bases; nucleotides outside the gene matches: 9. CDR1 and CDR2 from the germline V gene are MNHEY and SMNVEV (reference sequence). The CDR3 is made up of 16 amino acids. The CDR3 here is CASSAGTGGMGDTQYF. Here the CDR3 DNA reads TGTGCCAGCAGCGCCGGGACAGGGGGCATGGGAGATACGCAGTATTTT.

The gene calls are TRBV29-1 and TRBJ2-1; D gene unclear. CDR1 SQVTM and CDR2 ANQGSEA come from the germline V gene. The CDR3 totals 15 residues. Trimming stripped 1 base from V and 2 bases from J, with 12 bases between. CDR3 sequence reads: CSVEAKTGAYNEQFF. CDR3 DNA sequence: TGCAGCGTTGAAGCTAAGACTGGGGCCTACAATGAGCAGTTCTTC.

Worth noting for this clonotype: A read error is possible here, since a much larger clone lies one base away. The rearrangement links TRBV20-1 to TRBJ2-5; D gene uncertain. CDR1 and CDR2 from the germline V gene are DFQATT and SNEGSKA (reference sequence). V was clipped by 1 base and J by 8 bases, with 20 bases between them. The CDR3 runs 15 residues. CDR3 DNA sequence: TGCAGTGCTAGAGTCCGGGCAGGCCGCCGAGATACCCAGTACTTC. As protein: CSARVRAGRRDTQYF.

This rearrangement joins TRBV7-2 to TRBJ1-6, with TRBD1 matching 7 bases. J lost 11 bases, V lost 2 bases, and 6 bases had no gene match. This CDR3 region has 14 residues. Germline lookup yields CDR1 SGHTA and CDR2 FQGNSA. CDR3 nucleotides: TGTGCCAGCAGCTTACAGGGGGGATCGGCACCCCTCCACTTT. This encodes CASSLQGGSAPLHF.

In this sample, this clonotype turned up a few times. This rearrangement joins TRBV10-3 to TRBJ2-1; D possibly corresponds to TRBD2 (6 bases). V dropped 6 bases and J dropped 6 bases, with 15 bases sitting between them. This CDR3 spans 14 amino acids. The V gene's germline CDR1 is ENHRY and CDR2 SYGVKD. This CDR3 reads CAIRKTGDGNEQFF. The CDR3 coding sequence is TGTGCCATCAGGAAAACGGGGGATGGCAATGAGCAGTTCTTC.

V and J are TRBV12-3 or TRBV12-4 and TRBJ2-4; no clear D gene. This CDR3 has 15 amino acids. With 6 bases removed from V and 8 bases from J, the gap between germline ends came to 20 bases. CDR3 protein: CASSPGGFGLYIQYF. The CDR3, as DNA: TGTGCCAGCAGCCCCGGTGGTTTCGGGTTGTACATTCAGTACTTC.

A few counts support this clonotype. This chain joins TRBV5-1 and TRBJ1-3; 12 bases are a match to TRBD1. J gave up 3 bases and V 3 bases, and 4 bases lay outside the gene matches. The germline V gene encodes CDR1 SGHRS and CDR2 YFSETQ. The CDR3 is 16 residues long. This chain's CDR3 is CASSSGQGADGNTIYF. In DNA, the CDR3 is TGCGCCAGCAGCTCGGGACAGGGGGCTGATGGAAACACCATATATTTT.

The chain recombines TRBV6-1 with TRBJ2-7; 9 bases fit TRBD1. The CDR3 contains 14 residues. The germline V gene has CDR1 MNHNS and CDR2 SASEGT. Trimming cost V 6 bases and J 7 bases; bases outside gene matches: 10. The CDR3 reads CASRQNRGLGEQYF. CDR3 sequence (DNA): TGTGCCAGCAGGCAGAACAGGGGGCTGGGGGAGCAGTACTTC.

The chain is built from TRBV20-1 and TRBJ2-5; 16 bases match TRBD2. Germline assignment: CDR1 DFQATT and CDR2 SNEGSKA (reference sequence). The CDR3 is 18 residues long. V shed 3 bases and J 5 bases; nucleotides not matched to a gene: 12. This CDR3 reads CSASGPGLAGGPLETQYF. The DNA for the CDR3 is TGCAGTGCTAGTGGACCGGGACTAGCGGGAGGGCCCCTTGAGACCCAGTACTTC.

The chain recombines TRBV12-5 with TRBJ2-1, with 10 bases aligning to TRBD1. Germline V gene sequence: CDR1 LGHNT, CDR2 FRNRAP. V shed 4 bases and J 7 bases; nucleotides not matched to a gene: 7. CDR3 size: 15 residues. In DNA, the CDR3 is TGTGCTAGTGGTTCCTCCGGGACAGGGGAGAATGAGCAGTTCTTC. Encoded protein: CASGSSGTGENEQFF.

V usage is TRBV7-6 and J usage is TRBJ2-7; 9 nucleotides align to TRBD2. The CDR3 sequence is 17 residues long. Germline lookup yields CDR1 SGHVS and CDR2 FNYEAQ. Trimming removed 0 bases from V and 1 base from J; junction bases left unmatched: 7. The CDR3 loop is CASSLAVTSGDSYEQYF. For the CDR3, the DNA is TGTGCCAGCAGCTTAGCAGTGACTAGCGGAGATTCCTACGAGCAGTACTTC.

The rearrangement joins TRBV20-1 to TRBJ2-7, with 11 bases identical to TRBD1. The CDR3 totals 21 residues. Trimming took 5 bases from V and 2 from J; bases not matched to a gene: 26. Germline V gene lookup returns CDR1 DFQATT and CDR2 SNEGSKA (reference sequence). The CDR3 DNA reads TGCAGTGCTTCAGATTCAACTTCCCGGGGACAGGGGGTACGGAAGACCTACGAGCAGTACTTC. This encodes CSASDSTSRGQGVRKTYEQYF.

The V call is TRBV12-3 or TRBV12-4, the J call TRBJ2-1; D remains ambiguous. The V end was cut by 2 bases, the J end by 0 bases, with 14 bases between. The CDR3 length is 17 residues. CDR3 bases: TGTGCCAGCAGTTTAAGGTTAGGCTTTAGCTCCTACAATGAGCAGTTCTTC. This sequence encodes CASSLRLGFSSYNEQFF.

This chain uses TRBV4-2 with TRBJ2-7, with TRBD2 identical over 9 bases. V shed 1 base and J 2 bases; nucleotides not matched to a gene: 6. Germline lookup yields CDR1 LGHNA and CDR2 YNFKEQ. CDR3 length equals 16 residues. In DNA form, the CDR3 reads TGTGCCAGCAGCCAAGGAAGCGGGGGGCCTCCCTACGAGCAGTACTTC. Protein sequence: CASSQGSGGPPYEQYF.

The CDR3 DNA sequence: TGTGCCAGCAGTTCCCAGAGGGGAGGGTGGCTCGGGGAGCTGTTTTTT. Translated, it gives CASSSQRGGWLGELFF. The chain carries TRBV27 and TRBJ2-2; 7 positions agree with TRBD2. Per the germline V gene, CDR1 is MNHEY and CDR2 is SMNVEV (reference sequence). V was pared by 4 bases and J by 7 bases, with 12 bases of the junction left unmatched. CDR3 length: 16 amino acids.

This sequence joins TRBV20-1 and TRBJ2-6; TRBD1 agrees at 9 bases. This CDR3 spans 15 amino acids. V was pared by 5 bases and J by 4 bases, with 6 bases of the junction left unmatched. The V gene's germline CDR1 is DFQATT and CDR2 SNEGSKA (reference sequence). The CDR3 DNA reads as TGCAGTGCTCGGGGACAGGGAACCGGGGCCAACGTCCTGACTTTC. It yields the protein CSARGQGTGANVLTF.

V usage is TRBV4-2 and J usage is TRBJ1-4; D is uncertain. CDR1 is LGHNA and CDR2 is YNFKEQ in the germline V gene. This CDR3 spans 14 amino acids. The V gene lost 0 bases and the J gene lost 7 bases, with 9 bases spanning the gap. CDR3 sequence reads: CASSQDATPEKLFF. DNA for the CDR3: TGTGCCAGCAGCCAAGATGCGACCCCTGAAAAACTGTTTTTT.

The chain couples TRBV10-3 to TRBJ2-7, with D maybe TRBD2 (6 bases). CDR1 ENHRY and CDR2 SYGVKD come from the germline V gene. This CDR3 has 17 residues. V lost 0 bases, J lost 6 bases, and 21 bases lay in between. CDR3 region: CAISESSGLAASFEQYF. The CDR3 DNA reads TGTGCCATCAGTGAGTCGTCGGGACTTGCCGCCTCATTCGAGCAGTACTTC.

The chain is built from TRBV19 and TRBJ2-5, with D uncertain. V was trimmed by 3 bases and J by 7 bases, leaving 15 bases between them. The length of the CDR3 is 14 residues. Germline-derived CDR1 and CDR2 are LNHDA and SQIVND (reference sequence). In nucleotides, the CDR3 is TGTGCCAGTAGTATTGACCACGAAGGTGGGACCCAGTACTTC. Its translation is CASSIDHEGGTQYF.

V usage is TRBV27 and J usage is TRBJ2-5; 7 nucleotides line up with TRBD1. The CDR3 covers 16 residues. V trimming: 4 bases; J trimming: 1 base; junction bases outside the gene matches: 9. CDR1 is MNHEY, CDR2 SMNVEV, per germline (reference sequence). The DNA of the CDR3 is TGTGCCAGCAGTTCTCCATTACGGGACAGCCAAGAGACCCAGTACTTC. It yields the protein CASSSPLRDSQETQYF.

This chain connects TRBV10-3 to TRBJ1-4; a possible D gene is TRBD1 (6 bases). The CDR3 spans 15 residues. Trimming removed 4 bases at V and 4 bases at J, with 13 bases between. Germline loops: CDR1 ENHRY, CDR2 SYGVKD. CDR3 loop: CAISATGTGNEKLFF. The CDR3 DNA sequence: TGTGCCATCAGTGCAACAGGGACGGGTAATGAAAAACTGTTTTTT.

The chain recombines TRBV7-3 with TRBJ2-1; a possible D gene is TRBD1 (6 bases). This CDR3 has 14 residues. The V end was cut by 2 bases, the J end by 6 bases, with 11 bases between. The germline gives CDR1 SGHTA, CDR2 FQGTGA. The CDR3 loop reads CASSLLGTPNEQFF. CDR3 DNA: TGTGCCAGCAGCTTACTAGGGACACCCAATGAGCAGTTCTTC.

The chain uses TRBV28 and TRBJ2-7; TRBD1 matches 8 bases. J gave up 6 bases and V 4 bases, and 11 bases lay outside the gene matches. The CDR3 has 15 residues. The germline CDR1 and CDR2 sequences are MDHEN and SYDVKM. CDR3 coding DNA: TGTGCCAGCAGTTCTACCGGGACAGGAGATTTCGAGCAGTACTTC. Encoded protein: CASSSTGTGDFEQYF.

The V call is TRBV7-9, the J call TRBJ2-7, with D possibly matching TRBD2 (6 bases). This CDR3 spans 15 amino acids. V gave up 2 bases and J gave up 3 bases, with 14 bases separating them. Germline CDR1 and CDR2: SEHNR and FQNEAQ (reference sequence). The CDR3, as DNA: TGTGCCAGCAGCTTAAGTGGGGGAGGCTTCTACGAGCAGTACTTC. This encodes CASSLSGGGFYEQYF.

This clonotype was seen more than once but under ten times. The genes are TRBV11-1 and TRBJ2-5; a possible D gene is TRBD2 (5 bases). Germline V gene lookup returns CDR1 SGHAT and CDR2 FQDESV (reference sequence). Trimming removed 7 bases from V and 2 bases from J, with 26 bases in between. The CDR3 has 18 amino acids. The CDR3, as DNA: TGTGCCAGCACCATTTATCGCCGGGGTACGTGGGGACAAGAGACCCAGTACTTC. Its protein is CASTIYRRGTWGQETQYF.